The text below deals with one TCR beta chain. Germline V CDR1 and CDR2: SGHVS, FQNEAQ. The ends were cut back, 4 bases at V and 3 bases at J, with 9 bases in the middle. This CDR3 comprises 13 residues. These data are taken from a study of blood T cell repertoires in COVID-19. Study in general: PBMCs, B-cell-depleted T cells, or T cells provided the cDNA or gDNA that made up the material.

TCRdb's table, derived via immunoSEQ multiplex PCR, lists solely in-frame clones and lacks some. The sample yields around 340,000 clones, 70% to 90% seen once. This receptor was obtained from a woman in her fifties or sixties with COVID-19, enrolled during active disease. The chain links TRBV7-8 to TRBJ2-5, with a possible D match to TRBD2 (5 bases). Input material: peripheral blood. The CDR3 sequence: CASSSRAKETQYF. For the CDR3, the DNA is TGTGCCAGCAGCTCGCGGGCGAAAGAGACCCAGTACTTC.